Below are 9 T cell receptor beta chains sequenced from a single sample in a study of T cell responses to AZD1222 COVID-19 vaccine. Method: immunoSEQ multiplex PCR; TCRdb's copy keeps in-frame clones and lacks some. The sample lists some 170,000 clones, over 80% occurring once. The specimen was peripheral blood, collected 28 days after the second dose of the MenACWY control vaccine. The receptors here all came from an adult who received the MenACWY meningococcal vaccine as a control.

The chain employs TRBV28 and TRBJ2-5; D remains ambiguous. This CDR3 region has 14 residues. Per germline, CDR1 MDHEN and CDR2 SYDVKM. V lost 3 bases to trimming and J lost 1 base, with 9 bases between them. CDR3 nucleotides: TGTGCCAGCAGTTTTCGTACATTCCAAGAGACCCAGTACTTC. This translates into CASSFRTFQETQYF. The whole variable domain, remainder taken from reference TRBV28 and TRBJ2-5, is DVKVTQSSRYLVKRTGEKVFLECVQDMDHENMFWYRQDPGLGLRLIYFSYDVKMKEKGDIPEGYSVSREKKERFSLILESASTNQTSMYLCASSFRTFQETQYFGPGTRLLVL.

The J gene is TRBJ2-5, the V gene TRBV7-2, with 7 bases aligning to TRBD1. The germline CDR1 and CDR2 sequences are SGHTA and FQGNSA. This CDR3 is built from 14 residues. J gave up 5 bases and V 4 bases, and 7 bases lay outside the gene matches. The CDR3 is CASSSGTVRETQYF. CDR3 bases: TGTGCCAGCAGCTCTGGGACAGTTCGGGAGACCCAGTACTTC. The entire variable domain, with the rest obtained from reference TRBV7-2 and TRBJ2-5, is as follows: GAGVSQSPSNKVTEKGKDVELRCDPISGHTALYWYRQSLGQGLEFLIYFQGNSAPDKSGLPSDRFSAERTGGSVSTLTIQRTQQEDSAVYLCASSSGTVRETQYFGPGTRLLVL.

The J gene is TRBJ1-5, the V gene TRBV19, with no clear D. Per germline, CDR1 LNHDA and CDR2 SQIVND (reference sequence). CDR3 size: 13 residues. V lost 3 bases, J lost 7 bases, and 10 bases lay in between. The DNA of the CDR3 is TGTGCCAGTAGTATGGAGGGCTTCCAGCCCCAGCATTTT. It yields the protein CASSMEGFQPQHF.

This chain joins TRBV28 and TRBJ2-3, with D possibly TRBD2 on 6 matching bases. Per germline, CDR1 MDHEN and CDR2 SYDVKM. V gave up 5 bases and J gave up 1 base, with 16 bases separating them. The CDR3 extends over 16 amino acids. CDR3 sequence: CASSVWGRTRTDTQYF. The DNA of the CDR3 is TGTGCCAGCAGTGTTTGGGGGAGGACTCGCACAGATACGCAGTATTTT.

This CDR3 is CASSTRRQFF. The CDR3 nucleotides read TGTGCCAGTTCGACACGAAGGCAGTTCTTC. The rearrangement uses TRBV6-5 and TRBJ2-1; D remains unclear. Trimming took 9 bases from V and 12 from J, leaving 12 bases between them. This CDR3 is 10 amino acids long. Germline values: CDR1 MNHEY, CDR2 SVGAGI.

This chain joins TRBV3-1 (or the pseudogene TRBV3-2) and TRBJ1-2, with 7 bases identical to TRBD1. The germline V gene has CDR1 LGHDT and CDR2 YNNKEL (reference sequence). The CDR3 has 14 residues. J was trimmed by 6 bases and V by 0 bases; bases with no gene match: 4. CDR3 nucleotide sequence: TGTGCCAGCAGCCAAGATCTGACAGGGCATGGCTACACCTTC. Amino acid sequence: CASSQDLTGHGYTF.

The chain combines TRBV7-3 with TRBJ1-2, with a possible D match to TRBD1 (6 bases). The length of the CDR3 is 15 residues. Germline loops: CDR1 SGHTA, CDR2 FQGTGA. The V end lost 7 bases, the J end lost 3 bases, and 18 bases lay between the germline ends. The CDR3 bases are TGTGCCAGCACCGTGAAAACAGGGAATTACTATGGCTACACCTTC. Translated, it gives CASTVKTGNYYGYTF.

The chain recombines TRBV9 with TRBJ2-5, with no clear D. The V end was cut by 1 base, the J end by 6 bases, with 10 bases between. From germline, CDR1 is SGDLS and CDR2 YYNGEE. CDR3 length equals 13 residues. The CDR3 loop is CASSVTTGKTQYF. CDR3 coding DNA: TGTGCCAGCAGCGTAACTACGGGCAAGACCCAGTACTTC.

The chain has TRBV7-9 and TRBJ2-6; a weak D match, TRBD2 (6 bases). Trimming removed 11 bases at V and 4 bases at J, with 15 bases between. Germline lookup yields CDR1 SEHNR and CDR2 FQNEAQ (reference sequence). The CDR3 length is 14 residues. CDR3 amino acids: CAPGSTSGANVLTF. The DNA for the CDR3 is TGTGCCCCCGGGAGTACGTCCGGGGCCAACGTCCTGACTTTC.